These 9 T cell receptor beta chains were all obtained from the same sample, sequenced in a study of T-cell memory formation after mild COVID-19. TCRdb independently ran MiXCR on the 5' RACE reads; one entry per CDR3 protein. The data show just over 350,000 distinct CDR3 sequences, about 15% seen once. Sequencing input: PBMCs or a T cell subset sorted from them (not recorded which). These receptors all come from a man younger than 35 who had mild COVID-19 (a few samples of this study predate the infection). Cell type and time point are not known.

This chain joins TRBV4-1 and TRBJ2-3; tentatively, D is TRBD2 (6 bases). V gave up 0 bases and J gave up 1 base, with 11 bases separating them. The CDR3 has 16 amino acids. Germline loops: CDR1 MGHRA, CDR2 YSYEKL. Here the CDR3 DNA reads TGCGCCAGCAGCCAAGATTCGGCTAGCGGCACAGATACGCAGTATTTT. Protein product: CASSQDSASGTDTQYF.

This clonotype was seen ten or more times. The chain recombines TRBV20-1 with TRBJ2-7, with 7 positions matching TRBD1. The CDR3 length is 14 residues. Germline CDR1 is DFQATT and CDR2 is SNEGSKA (reference sequence). The junction had 3 bases not matched to a gene; V was cut back by 1 base and J by 0 bases. Written as DNA, the CDR3 is TGCAGTGCTAGAGGCCAGGGGGTCTCCTACGAGCAGTACGTC. As protein: CSARGQGVSYEQYV.

This chain joins TRBV29-1 and TRBJ1-1; 7 bases fit TRBD1. Per the germline V gene, CDR1 is SQVTM and CDR2 is ANQGSEA. Trimming took 5 bases from V and 2 from J; bases not matched to a gene: 8. This CDR3 contains 14 residues. The chain's CDR3 is CSVILQGGNTEAFF. The CDR3 nucleotides are TGCAGCGTTATTCTGCAGGGGGGAAACACTGAAGCTTTCTTT.

The V gene is TRBV9, the J gene TRBJ1-1; 11 bases line up with TRBD1. Germline trimming cut 3 bases from V and 5 bases from J; bases unmatched to any gene: 6. There are 15 residues in the CDR3. CDR1 SGDLS and CDR2 YYNGEE come from the germline V gene. The CDR3 reads CASSAGDRGNTEAFF. DNA of the CDR3: TGTGCCAGCAGCGCCGGGGACAGGGGGAATACTGAAGCTTTCTTT.

The J gene is TRBJ2-5, the V gene TRBV29-1, with TRBD1 matching 8 bases. Germline assignment: CDR1 SQVTM and CDR2 ANQGSEA. There are 14 residues in the CDR3. The junction had 10 bases not matched to a gene; V was cut back by 6 bases and J by 4 bases. The CDR3 region has the DNA TGCAGCGTGATGACAGGGGATCATGGAGAGACCCAGTACTTC. Protein product: CSVMTGDHGETQYF.

The rearrangement joins TRBV5-5 to TRBJ2-1; 7 positions match TRBD2. CDR1 is SGHKS and CDR2 is YYEKEE in the germline V gene (reference sequence). V shed 3 bases and J 12 bases; nucleotides not matched to a gene: 15. CDR3 length: 15 amino acids. The CDR3 region is CASSSLAAQLTGQFF. In nucleotides, the CDR3 is TGTGCCAGCAGCTCCCTAGCGGCACAGCTTACCGGGCAGTTCTTC.

The chain has TRBV6-1 and TRBJ1-6, with 9 bases fitting TRBD1. CDR3 length: 14 amino acids. CDR1 and CDR2 (germline): MNHNS, SASEGT. J was trimmed by 9 bases and V by 6 bases; bases with no gene match: 6. CDR3 nucleotides: TGTGCCAGCAGGGAGGGACAGGGTGGTTCACCCCTCCACTTT. Translated, it gives CASREGQGGSPLHF.

This clonotype has ten or more counts. V usage is TRBV24-1 and J usage is TRBJ2-5; D remains ambiguous. The CDR3 consists of 13 residues. Deletions cut 2 bases from V and 5 bases from J, with 8 bases between. The germline gives CDR1 KGHDR, CDR2 SFDVKD. The CDR3 nucleotides are TGTGCCACCAGTGATTGGAAGATGGAGACCCAGTACTTC. Its protein is CATSDWKMETQYF.

The chain links TRBV30 to TRBJ2-3; D might be TRBD1 or TRBD2, each matching 5 bases. V was shortened by 0 bases and J by 8 bases, with 15 bases between the two germline ends. The CDR3 contains 14 residues. CDR1 is GTSNPN and CDR2 is SVGIG in the germline V gene (reference sequence). The CDR3: CAWSVGARGSTQYF. DNA for the CDR3: TGTGCCTGGAGTGTAGGGGCCCGGGGTTCTACGCAGTATTTT.